This is a list of T cell receptor beta chains from one sample in a study of blood T cell repertoires in COVID-19. Profiling relied on immunoSEQ multiplex PCR, and the TCRdb table lists in-frame clones only, not all of them. The sample includes 110,000 to 150,000 clones, approximately 90% of them seen just once. The sequenced material came from peripheral blood. The receptors were gathered from a man in his sixties with active or convalescent COVID-19. Each CDR3 is given with its conserved first and last residue. A D gene is named only where the DNA matches it firmly. The size field is filled for only some rows; it gives once, few, many or a size class.

D	J	size	V	CDR3	DNA
TRBD1	TRBJ2-7	.	TRBV24-1	CATSDPRTGSLDEQYF	TGTGCCACCAGTGATCCCCGGACAGGGTCATTGGACGAGCAGTACTTC
TRBD2	TRBJ2-5	.	TRBV18	CASSRLAGGETQYF	TGTGCCAGCTCAAGACTAGCGGGGGGAGAGACCCAGTACTTC
TRBD1	TRBJ1-2	.	TRBV6-6	CASSYTAPGQGDPYTF	TGTGCCAGCAGTTACACCGCTCCGGGACAGGGCGACCCCTACACCTTC
TRBD1	TRBJ2-7	.	TRBV28	CASSRGTGISYEQYF	TGTGCCAGCAGTCGCGGGACAGGGATTTCCTACGAGCAGTACTTC
.	TRBJ1-2	.	TRBV9	CASSVGGDQVLGYTF	TGTGCCAGCAGCGTAGGCGGGGACCAAGTTCTGGGCTACACCTTC
.	TRBJ1-5	few	TRBV10-3	CAAAGTSNQPQHF	TGTGCCGCCGCGGGAACCAGCAATCAGCCCCAGCATTTT
TRBD1	TRBJ2-6	.	TRBV11-2	CASSRQGALSGANVLTF	TGTGCCAGCAGCCGACAGGGGGCTCTCTCTGGGGCCAACGTCCTGACTTTC
.	TRBJ1-3	.	TRBV28	CASSPRGTIYF	TGTGCCAGCAGTCCCAGGGGCACCATATATTTT
.	TRBJ2-2	.	TRBV2	CASSASTLTSGELFF	TGTGCCAGCAGTGCTTCAACCCTAACGTCCGGGGAGCTGTTTTTT
.	TRBJ1-1	.	TRBV29-1	CSVKPGALTEAFF	TGCAGCGTCAAGCCAGGGGCCCTCACTGAAGCTTTCTTT
.	TRBJ2-1	.	TRBV24-1	CATSDPGTLTEEQFF	TGTGCCACCAGTGATCCCGGGACTCTTACGGAGGAGCAGTTCTTC
.	TRBJ2-2	.	TRBV7-8	CASSLTSTGELFF	TGTGCCAGCAGCTTAACCAGCACCGGGGAGCTGTTTTTT
.	TRBJ1-2	.	TRBV7-2	CASSFGVTYGYTF	TGTGCCAGCAGCTTCGGGGTGACATATGGCTACACCTTC
.	TRBJ1-2	.	TRBV21-1	CASSNRQGRDYGYTF	TGTGCCAGCAGCAATAGACAGGGGCGAGACTATGGCTACACCTTC
TRBD2	TRBJ2-1	.	TRBV6-1	CASSELVLAGDEQFF	TGTGCCAGCAGTGAGTTGGTCCTAGCGGGGGACGAGCAGTTCTTC
.	TRBJ2-5	.	TRBV2	CASSAGRWETQYF	TGTGCCAGCAGTGCGGGAAGATGGGAGACCCAGTACTTC
.	TRBJ1-1	.	TRBV25-1	CASSEPGEGTEAFF	TGTGCCAGCAGTGAACCAGGGGAGGGCACTGAAGCTTTCTTT
TRBD1	TRBJ1-1	.	TRBV7-2	CASSWGQGNTEAFF	TGTGCCAGCAGCTGGGGACAGGGGAACACTGAAGCTTTCTTT
TRBD1	TRBJ1-2	.	TRBV18	CASSPTFSRQGGSNYGYTF	TGTGCCAGCTCACCGACGTTCTCCCGACAGGGGGGTTCTAACTATGGCTACACCTTC
TRBD1	TRBJ2-1	.	TRBV10-3	CATDDRDREINEQFF	TGTGCCACGGACGACCGGGACAGGGAGATCAATGAGCAGTTCTTC
.	TRBJ1-2	.	TRBV9	CASSALTGSDYGYTF	TGTGCCAGCAGCGCACTTACAGGGTCCGACTATGGCTACACCTTC
.	TRBJ2-7	.	TRBV4-1	CASSQDEGTLAYEQYF	TGCGCCAGCAGCCAAGATGAGGGTACCCTCGCCTACGAGCAGTACTTC
.	TRBJ1-1	.	TRBV4-3	CASSHGTQNTEAFF	TGCGCCAGCAGCCACGGGACTCAGAACACTGAAGCTTTCTTT
.	TRBJ1-2	.	TRBV21-1	CASSSPNGHTYGYTF	TGTGCCAGCAGCTCCCCTAATGGACACACCTATGGCTACACCTTC
TRBD1	TRBJ2-1	.	TRBV18	CASSLSQGAEQFF	TGTGCCAGCTCACTTTCACAGGGGGCTGAGCAGTTCTTC
TRBD1	TRBJ1-4	.	TRBV4-1	CASSQGTRTGSEKLFF	TGCGCCAGCAGCCAAGGGACACGGACAGGAAGTGAAAAACTGTTTTTT
TRBD1	TRBJ1-2	.	TRBV29-1	CSVDSTGGNYGYTF	TGCAGCGTTGATTCGACAGGGGGCAACTATGGCTACACCTTC
TRBD1	TRBJ2-2	.	TRBV2	CASSTGQGAGELFF	TGTGCCAGCAGCACGGGACAGGGGGCCGGGGAGCTGTTTTTT